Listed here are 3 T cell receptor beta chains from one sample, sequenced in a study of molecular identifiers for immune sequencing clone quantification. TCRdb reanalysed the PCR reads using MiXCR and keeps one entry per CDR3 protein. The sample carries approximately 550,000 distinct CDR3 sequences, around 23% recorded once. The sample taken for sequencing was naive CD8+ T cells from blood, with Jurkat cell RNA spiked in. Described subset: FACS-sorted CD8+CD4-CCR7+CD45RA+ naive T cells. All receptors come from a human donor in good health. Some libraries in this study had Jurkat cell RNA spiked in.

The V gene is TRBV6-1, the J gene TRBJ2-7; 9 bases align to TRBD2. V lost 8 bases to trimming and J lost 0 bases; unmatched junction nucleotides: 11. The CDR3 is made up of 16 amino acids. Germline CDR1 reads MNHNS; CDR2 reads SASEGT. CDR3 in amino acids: CASAASRLADSYEQYF. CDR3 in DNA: TGTGCCAGCGCGGCCTCCCGACTAGCGGACTCCTACGAGCAGTACTTC.

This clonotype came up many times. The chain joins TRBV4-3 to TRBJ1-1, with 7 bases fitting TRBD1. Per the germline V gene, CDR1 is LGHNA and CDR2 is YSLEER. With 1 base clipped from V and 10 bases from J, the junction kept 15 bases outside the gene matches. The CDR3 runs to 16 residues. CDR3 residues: CASSQANRGPLIPAFF. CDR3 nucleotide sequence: TGCGCCAGCAGCCAAGCCAACAGGGGCCCGCTGATCCCAGCTTTCTTT.

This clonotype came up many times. The CDR3 protein is CASSSATWNTQYF. CDR3 nucleotides: TGTGCCAGCAGCTCCGCTACCTGGAATACGCAGTATTTT. The gene calls are TRBV7-9 and TRBJ2-3; D unresolved. CDR3 length: 13 amino acids. Trimming shortened V by 4 bases and J by 7 bases, and 12 bases separated the two germline ends. Per germline, CDR1 SEHNR and CDR2 FQNEAQ (reference sequence).